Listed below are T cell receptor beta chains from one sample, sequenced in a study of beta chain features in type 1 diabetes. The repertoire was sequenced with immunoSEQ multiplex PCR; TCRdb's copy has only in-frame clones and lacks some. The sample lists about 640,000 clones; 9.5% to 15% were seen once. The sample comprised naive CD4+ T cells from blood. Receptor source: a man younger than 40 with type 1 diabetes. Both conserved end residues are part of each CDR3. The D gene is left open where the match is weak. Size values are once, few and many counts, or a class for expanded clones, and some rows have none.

CDR3: CASSPTDNYGYTF
DNA: TGTGCCAGCTCACCAACAGATAACTATGGCTACACCTTC
V: TRBV18
size: few
D: .
J: TRBJ1-2

CDR3: CASSVIAGGTDTQYF
DNA: TGTGCCAGCAGCGTGATAGCGGGGGGCACAGATACGCAGTATTTT
V: TRBV9
size: few
D: TRBD2
J: TRBJ2-3

CDR3: CASSPSGTGGLFYNEQFF
DNA: TGTGCCAGCTCACCTTCCGGGACAGGGGGCTTATTTTACAATGAGCAGTTCTTC
V: TRBV18
size: few
D: TRBD1
J: TRBJ2-1

CDR3: CASSPDRGHSQPQHF
DNA: TGTGCCAGCAGTCCAGACAGGGGGCATAGTCAGCCCCAGCATTTT
V: TRBV6-6
size: .
D: TRBD1
J: TRBJ1-5

CDR3: CASSLPSGAGTYEQYF
DNA: TGCGCCAGCAGCCTCCCCAGTGGGGCAGGCACCTACGAGCAGTACTTC
V: TRBV5-1
size: .
D: .
J: TRBJ2-7

CDR3: CASSPQGAAAGELFF
DNA: TGTGCCAGCTCACCACAGGGGGCAGCGGCCGGGGAGCTGTTTTTT
V: TRBV18
size: .
D: TRBD1
J: TRBJ2-2

CDR3: CAITSGGAIPYNEQFF
DNA: TGTGCCATCACCAGCGGGGGGGCGATTCCTTACAATGAGCAGTTCTTC
V: TRBV28
size: .
D: TRBD2
J: TRBJ2-1

CDR3: CATRGEQGSYEQYF
DNA: TGTGCCACCCGGGGCGAGCAAGGTTCCTACGAGCAGTACTTC
V: TRBV6-5
size: .
D: .
J: TRBJ2-7

CDR3: CASSQGQGAGYGYTF
DNA: TGCGCCAGCAGCCAAGGACAGGGGGCTGGGTATGGCTACACCTTC
V: TRBV4-3
size: .
D: TRBD1
J: TRBJ1-2

CDR3: CASSADRDSYNEQFF
DNA: TGTGCCAGCAGCGCGGACAGGGATTCCTACAATGAGCAGTTCTTC
V: TRBV7-6
size: .
D: TRBD1
J: TRBJ2-1

CDR3: CASSQDRAYTGELFF
DNA: TGTGCCAGCAGCCAAGACAGGGCTTACACCGGGGAGCTGTTTTTT
V: TRBV14
size: few
D: .
J: TRBJ2-2

CDR3: CASSQGASGGFTDTQYF
DNA: TGTGCCAGCAGTCAGGGAGCTAGCGGGGGTTTCACAGATACGCAGTATTTT
V: TRBV7-2
size: .
D: TRBD2
J: TRBJ2-3

CDR3: CASSPLAVRSYNEQFF
DNA: TGTGCCAGCTCACCACTGGCTGTACGCTCCTACAATGAGCAGTTCTTC
V: TRBV18
size: .
D: .
J: TRBJ2-1

CDR3: CASSLWTGRHGYTF
DNA: TGTGCCAGCAGCTTGTGGACAGGGAGGCATGGCTACACCTTC
V: TRBV5-4
size: .
D: TRBD1
J: TRBJ1-2

CDR3: CASSSQPPYNEQFF
DNA: TGTGCCAGCAGCTCACAACCGCCCTACAATGAGCAGTTCTTC
V: TRBV7-2
size: .
D: .
J: TRBJ2-1

CDR3: CASSAPDKACF
DNA: TGTGCCAGCAGTGCCCCGGACAAGGCATGTTTT
V: TRBV28
size: few
D: .
J: TRBJ1-4

CDR3: CASSLEVLSYEQYF
DNA: TGTGCCAGCAGCTTAGAGGTCCTCTCCTACGAGCAGTACTTC
V: TRBV7-2
size: few
D: .
J: TRBJ2-7

CDR3: CASSTTGLFNQPQHF
DNA: TGTGCCAGCTCAACGACAGGTCTCTTCAATCAGCCCCAGCATTTT
V: TRBV18
size: few
D: .
J: TRBJ1-5

CDR3: CASSSLTSYSPLHF
DNA: TGTGCCAGCAGCTCGTTGACCAGCTATTCACCCCTCCACTTT
V: TRBV7-8
size: few
D: .
J: TRBJ1-6

CDR3: CASSLESARDYGYTF
DNA: TGTGCCAGCAGCTTAGAGTCCGCGCGGGACTATGGCTACACCTTC
V: TRBV7-9
size: .
D: .
J: TRBJ1-2

CDR3: CASSLFPGGGEYF
DNA: TGTGCCAGCAGCTTATTTCCCGGGGGAGGAGAGTATTTT
V: TRBV7-9
size: .
D: .
J: TRBJ2-3

CDR3: CASSPMLSSYNEQFF
DNA: TGCGCCAGCAGCCCGATGCTGAGCTCCTACAATGAGCAGTTCTTC
V: TRBV4-3
size: few
D: .
J: TRBJ2-1

CDR3: CASSGQGIGYDPEAFF
DNA: TGTGCCAGCAGTGGGCAGGGTATCGGATATGACCCTGAAGCTTTCTTT
V: TRBV25-1
size: .
D: .
J: TRBJ1-1